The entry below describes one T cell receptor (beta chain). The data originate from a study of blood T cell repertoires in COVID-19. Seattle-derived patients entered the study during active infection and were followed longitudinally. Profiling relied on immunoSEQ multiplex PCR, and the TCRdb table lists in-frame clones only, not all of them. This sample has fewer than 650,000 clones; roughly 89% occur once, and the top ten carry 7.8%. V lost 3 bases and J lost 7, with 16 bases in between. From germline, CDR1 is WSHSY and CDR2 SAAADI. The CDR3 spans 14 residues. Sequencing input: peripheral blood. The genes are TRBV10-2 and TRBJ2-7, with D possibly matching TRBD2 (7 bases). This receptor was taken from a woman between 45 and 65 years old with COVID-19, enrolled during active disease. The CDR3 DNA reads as TGCGCCAGCAGTGATAGGGGGGGCTTCGGAGAGCAGTACTTC. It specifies CASSDRGGFGEQYF.